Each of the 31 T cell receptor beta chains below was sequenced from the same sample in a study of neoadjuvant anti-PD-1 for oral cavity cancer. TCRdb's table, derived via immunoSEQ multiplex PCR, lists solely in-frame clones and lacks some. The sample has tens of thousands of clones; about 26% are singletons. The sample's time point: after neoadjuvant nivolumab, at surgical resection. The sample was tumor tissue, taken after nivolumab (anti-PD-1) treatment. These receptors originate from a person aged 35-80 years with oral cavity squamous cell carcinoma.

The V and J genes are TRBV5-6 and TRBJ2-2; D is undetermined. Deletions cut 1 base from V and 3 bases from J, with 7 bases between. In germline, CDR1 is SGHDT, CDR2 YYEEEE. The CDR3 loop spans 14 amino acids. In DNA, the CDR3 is TGTGCCAGCAGCTTGCCCACCCACACCGGGGAGCTGTTTTTT. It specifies CASSLPTHTGELFF.

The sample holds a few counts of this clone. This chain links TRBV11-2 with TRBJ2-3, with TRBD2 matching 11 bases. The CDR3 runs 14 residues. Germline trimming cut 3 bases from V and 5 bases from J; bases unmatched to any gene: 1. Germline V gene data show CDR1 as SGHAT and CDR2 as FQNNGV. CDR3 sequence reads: CASSFSGGEDTQYF. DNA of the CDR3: TGTGCCAGCAGCTTTAGCGGGGGGGAAGATACGCAGTATTTT.

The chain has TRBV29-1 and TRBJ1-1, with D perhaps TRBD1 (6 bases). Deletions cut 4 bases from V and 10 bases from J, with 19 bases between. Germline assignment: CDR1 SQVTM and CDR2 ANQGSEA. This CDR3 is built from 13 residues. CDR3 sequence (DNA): TGCAGCGTTGTGGGGCGACAGACAGGTGCAGCTTTCTTT. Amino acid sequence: CSVVGRQTGAAFF.

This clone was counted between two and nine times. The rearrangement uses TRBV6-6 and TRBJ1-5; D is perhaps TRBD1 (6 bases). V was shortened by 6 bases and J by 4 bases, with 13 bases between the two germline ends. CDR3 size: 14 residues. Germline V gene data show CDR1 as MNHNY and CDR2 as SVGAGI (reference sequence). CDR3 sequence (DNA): TGTGCCAGCAGGCACCGCGGACAGAATCAGCCCCAGCATTTT. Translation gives CASRHRGQNQPQHF.

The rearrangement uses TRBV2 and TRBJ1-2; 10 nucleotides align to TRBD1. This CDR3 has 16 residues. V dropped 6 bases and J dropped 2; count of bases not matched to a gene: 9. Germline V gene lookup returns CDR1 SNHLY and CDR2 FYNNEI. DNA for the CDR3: TGTGCCAGCAGGACCGGGACAGGGGCCTCCAACTATGGCTACACCTTC. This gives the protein CASRTGTGASNYGYTF.

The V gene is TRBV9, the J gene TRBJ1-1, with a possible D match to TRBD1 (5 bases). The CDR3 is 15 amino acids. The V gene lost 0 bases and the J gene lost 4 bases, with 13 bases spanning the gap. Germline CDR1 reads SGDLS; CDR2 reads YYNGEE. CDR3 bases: TGTGCCAGCAGCGTAGACGGGGGGAAAGCCACTGAAGCTTTCTTT. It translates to CASSVDGGKATEAFF.

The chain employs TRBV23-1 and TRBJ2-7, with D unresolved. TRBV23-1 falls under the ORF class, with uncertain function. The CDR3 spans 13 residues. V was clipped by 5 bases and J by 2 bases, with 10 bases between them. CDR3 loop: CASSSGGTYEQYF. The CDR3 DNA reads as TGCGCCAGCAGTTCCGGCGGCACCTACGAGCAGTACTTC.

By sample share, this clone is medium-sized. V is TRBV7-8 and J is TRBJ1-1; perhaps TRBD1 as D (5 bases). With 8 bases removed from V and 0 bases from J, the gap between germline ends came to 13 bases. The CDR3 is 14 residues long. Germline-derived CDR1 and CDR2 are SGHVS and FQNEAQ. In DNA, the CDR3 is TGTGCCAGCGCCGCCGGGACTATGAACACTGAAGCTTTCTTT. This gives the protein CASAAGTMNTEAFF.

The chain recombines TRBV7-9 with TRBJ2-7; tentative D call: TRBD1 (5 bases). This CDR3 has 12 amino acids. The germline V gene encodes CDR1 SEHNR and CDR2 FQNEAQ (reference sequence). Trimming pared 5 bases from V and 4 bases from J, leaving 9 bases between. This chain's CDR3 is CASSARTYEQYF. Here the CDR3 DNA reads TGTGCCAGCAGCGCCCGGACATACGAGCAGTACTTC.

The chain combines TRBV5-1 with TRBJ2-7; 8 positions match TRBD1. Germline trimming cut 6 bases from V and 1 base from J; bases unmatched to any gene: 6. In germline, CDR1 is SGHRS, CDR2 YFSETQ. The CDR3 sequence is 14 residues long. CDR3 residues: CASKGQGVSYEQYF. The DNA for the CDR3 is TGCGCCAGCAAAGGACAGGGAGTATCCTACGAGCAGTACTTC. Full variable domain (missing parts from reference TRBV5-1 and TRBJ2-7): KAGVTQTPRYLIKTRGQQVTLSCSPISGHRSVSWYQQTPGQGLQFLFEYFSETQRNKGNFPGRFSGRQFSNSRSEMNVSTLELGDSALYLCASKGQGVSYEQYFGPGTRLTVT.

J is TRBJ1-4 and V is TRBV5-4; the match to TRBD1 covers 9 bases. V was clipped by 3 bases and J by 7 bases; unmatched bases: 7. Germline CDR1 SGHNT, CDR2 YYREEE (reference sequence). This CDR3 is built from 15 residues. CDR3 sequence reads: CASSSGGQGREKLFF. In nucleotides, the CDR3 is TGTGCCAGCAGCTCGGGGGGACAGGGTCGTGAAAAACTGTTTTTT.

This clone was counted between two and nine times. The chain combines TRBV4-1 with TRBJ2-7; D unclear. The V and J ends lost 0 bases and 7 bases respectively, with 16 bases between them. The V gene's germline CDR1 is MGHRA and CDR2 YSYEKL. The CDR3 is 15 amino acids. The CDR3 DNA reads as TGCGCCAGCAGCCAAGATCCCCCTCCTCCTTGGGAGCAGTACTTC. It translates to CASSQDPPPPWEQYF.

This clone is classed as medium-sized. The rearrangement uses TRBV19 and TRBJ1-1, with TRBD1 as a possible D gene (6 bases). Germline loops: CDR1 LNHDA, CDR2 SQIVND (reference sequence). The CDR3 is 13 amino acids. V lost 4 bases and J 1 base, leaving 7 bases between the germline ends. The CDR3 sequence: CASSKQGNTEAFF. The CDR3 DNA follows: TGTGCCAGTAGTAAACAGGGGAACACTGAAGCTTTCTTT.

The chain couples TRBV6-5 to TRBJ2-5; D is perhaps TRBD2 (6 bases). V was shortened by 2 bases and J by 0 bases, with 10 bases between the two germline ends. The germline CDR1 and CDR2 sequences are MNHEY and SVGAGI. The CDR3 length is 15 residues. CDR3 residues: CASSYGPSDQETQYF. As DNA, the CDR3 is TGTGCCAGCAGTTACGGGCCTAGCGACCAAGAGACCCAGTACTTC.

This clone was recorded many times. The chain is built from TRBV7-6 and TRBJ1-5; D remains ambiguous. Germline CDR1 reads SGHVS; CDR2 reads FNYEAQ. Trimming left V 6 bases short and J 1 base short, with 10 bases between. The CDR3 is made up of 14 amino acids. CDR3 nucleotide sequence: TGTGCCAGCAGTGCGGTTCCAAGCAATCAGCCCCAGCATTTT. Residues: CASSAVPSNQPQHF.

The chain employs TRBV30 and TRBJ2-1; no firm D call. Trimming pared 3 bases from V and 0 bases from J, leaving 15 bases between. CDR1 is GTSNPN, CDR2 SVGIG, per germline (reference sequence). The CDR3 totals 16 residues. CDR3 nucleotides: TGTGCCTGGAGGGCCAGCGTTCTGGCCTCCTACAATGAGCAGTTCTTC. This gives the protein CAWRASVLASYNEQFF.

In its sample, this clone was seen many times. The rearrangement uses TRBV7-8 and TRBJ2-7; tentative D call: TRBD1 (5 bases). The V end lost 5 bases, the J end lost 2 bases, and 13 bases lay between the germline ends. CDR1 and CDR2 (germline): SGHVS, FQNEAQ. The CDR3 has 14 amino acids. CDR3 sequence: CASSPRAPPYEQYF. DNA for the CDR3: TGTGCCAGCAGCCCCAGGGCACCCCCCTACGAGCAGTACTTC.

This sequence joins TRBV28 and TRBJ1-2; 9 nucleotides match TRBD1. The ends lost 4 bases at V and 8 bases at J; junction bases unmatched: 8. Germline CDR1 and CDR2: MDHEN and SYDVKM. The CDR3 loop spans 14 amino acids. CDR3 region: CASSWDRVADGYTF. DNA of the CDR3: TGTGCCAGCAGTTGGGACAGGGTGGCGGACGGCTACACCTTC.

The CDR3 here is CASSLQAYEQYF. CDR3 sequence (DNA): TGTGCCAGCTCACTACAGGCCTACGAGCAGTACTTC. V usage is TRBV18 and J usage is TRBJ2-7; D perhaps matches TRBD1 (5 bases). Germline V gene sequence: CDR1 KGHSH, CDR2 LQKENI. The CDR3 totals 12 residues. V shed 4 bases and J shed 2 bases, with 6 bases lying between them. The variable domain in full, with the rest retrieved from reference TRBV18 and TRBJ2-7, is NAGVMQNPRHLVRRRGQEARLRCSPMKGHSHVYWYRQLPEEGLKFMVYLQKENIIDESGMPKERFSAEFPKEGPSILRIQQVVRGDSAAYFCASSLQAYEQYFGPGTRLTVT.

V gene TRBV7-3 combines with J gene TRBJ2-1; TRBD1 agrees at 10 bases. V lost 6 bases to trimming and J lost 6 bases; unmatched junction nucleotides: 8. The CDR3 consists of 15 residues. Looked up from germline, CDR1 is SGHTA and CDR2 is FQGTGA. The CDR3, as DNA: TGTGCCAGCAGGGACCGGGACAGGGGTCTCAATGAGCAGTTCTTC. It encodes CASRDRDRGLNEQFF.

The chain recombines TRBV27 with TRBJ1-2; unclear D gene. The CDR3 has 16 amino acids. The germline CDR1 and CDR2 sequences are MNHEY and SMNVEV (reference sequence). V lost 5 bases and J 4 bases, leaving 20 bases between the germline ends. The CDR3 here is CASSPLRGRQTYGYTF. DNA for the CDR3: TGTGCCAGCAGTCCACTCCGGGGTAGGCAAACCTATGGCTACACCTTC.

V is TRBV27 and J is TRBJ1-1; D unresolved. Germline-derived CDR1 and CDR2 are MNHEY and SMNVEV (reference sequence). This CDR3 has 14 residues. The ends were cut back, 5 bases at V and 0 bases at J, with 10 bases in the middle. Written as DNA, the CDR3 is TGTGCCAGCAGTCCCCTAGCGATGAACACTGAAGCTTTCTTT. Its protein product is CASSPLAMNTEAFF.

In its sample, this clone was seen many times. CDR3 in amino acids: CASSQGHQETQYF. The DNA of the CDR3 is TGTGCCAGCAGCCAGGGCCATCAAGAGACCCAGTACTTC. V and J are TRBV4-2 and TRBJ2-5; D unresolved. Trimming took 3 bases from V and 2 from J, leaving 7 bases between them. Germline V gives CDR1 LGHNA, CDR2 YNFKEQ. CDR3 size: 13 residues.

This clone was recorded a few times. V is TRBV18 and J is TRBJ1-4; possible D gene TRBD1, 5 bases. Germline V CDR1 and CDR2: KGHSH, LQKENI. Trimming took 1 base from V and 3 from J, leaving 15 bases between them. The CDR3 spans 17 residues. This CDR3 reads CASSPQLAGTANEKLFF. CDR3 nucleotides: TGTGCCAGCTCACCACAGCTAGCAGGGACGGCTAATGAAAAACTGTTTTTT.

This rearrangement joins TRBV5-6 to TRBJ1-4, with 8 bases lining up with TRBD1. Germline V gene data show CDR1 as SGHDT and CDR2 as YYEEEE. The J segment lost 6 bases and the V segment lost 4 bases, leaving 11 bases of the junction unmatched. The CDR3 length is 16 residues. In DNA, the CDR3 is TGTGCCAGCAGCGGAATGACAGGGGAGGAGGATGAAAAACTGTTTTTT. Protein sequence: CASSGMTGEEDEKLFF.

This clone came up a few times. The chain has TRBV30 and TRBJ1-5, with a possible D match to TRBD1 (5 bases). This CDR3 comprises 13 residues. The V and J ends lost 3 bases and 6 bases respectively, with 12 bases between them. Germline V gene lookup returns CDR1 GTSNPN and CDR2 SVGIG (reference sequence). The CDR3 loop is CAWRLGLGQPQHF. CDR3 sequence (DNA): TGTGCCTGGAGGTTGGGGCTTGGTCAGCCCCAGCATTTT.

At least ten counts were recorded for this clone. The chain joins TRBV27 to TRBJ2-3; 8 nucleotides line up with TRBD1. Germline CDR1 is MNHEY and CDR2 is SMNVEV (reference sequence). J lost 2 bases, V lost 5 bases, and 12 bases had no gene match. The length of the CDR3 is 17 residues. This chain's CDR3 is CASSLRDRRDPTDTQYF. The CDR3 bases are TGTGCCAGCAGTCTCCGGGACAGGAGGGACCCCACAGATACGCAGTATTTT.

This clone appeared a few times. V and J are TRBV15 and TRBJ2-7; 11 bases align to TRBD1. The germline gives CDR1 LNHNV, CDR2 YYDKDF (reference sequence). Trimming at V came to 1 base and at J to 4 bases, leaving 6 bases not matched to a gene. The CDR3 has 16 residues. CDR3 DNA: TGTGCCACCAGCAGAGTCGGGGGACAGGGGGTGTACGAGCAGTACTTC. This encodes CATSRVGGQGVYEQYF.

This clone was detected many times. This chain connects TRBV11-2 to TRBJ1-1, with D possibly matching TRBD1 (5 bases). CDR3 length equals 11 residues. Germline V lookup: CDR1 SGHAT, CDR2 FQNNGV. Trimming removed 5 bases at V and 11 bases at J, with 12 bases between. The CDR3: CASSQKEGAFF. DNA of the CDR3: TGTGCCAGCAGCCAGAAAGAGGGGGCTTTCTTT.

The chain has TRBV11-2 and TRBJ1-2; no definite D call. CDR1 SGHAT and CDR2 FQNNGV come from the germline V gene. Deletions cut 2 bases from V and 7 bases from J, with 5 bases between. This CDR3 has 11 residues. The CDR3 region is CASSLWGGYTF. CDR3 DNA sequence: TGTGCCAGCAGCTTATGGGGTGGCTACACCTTC.

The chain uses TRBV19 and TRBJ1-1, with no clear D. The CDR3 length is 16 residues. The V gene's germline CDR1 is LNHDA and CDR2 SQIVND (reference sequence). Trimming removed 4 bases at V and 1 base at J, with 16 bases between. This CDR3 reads CASSNAGGIGNTEAFF. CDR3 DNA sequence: TGTGCCAGTAGTAACGCAGGAGGGATAGGGAACACTGAAGCTTTCTTT.